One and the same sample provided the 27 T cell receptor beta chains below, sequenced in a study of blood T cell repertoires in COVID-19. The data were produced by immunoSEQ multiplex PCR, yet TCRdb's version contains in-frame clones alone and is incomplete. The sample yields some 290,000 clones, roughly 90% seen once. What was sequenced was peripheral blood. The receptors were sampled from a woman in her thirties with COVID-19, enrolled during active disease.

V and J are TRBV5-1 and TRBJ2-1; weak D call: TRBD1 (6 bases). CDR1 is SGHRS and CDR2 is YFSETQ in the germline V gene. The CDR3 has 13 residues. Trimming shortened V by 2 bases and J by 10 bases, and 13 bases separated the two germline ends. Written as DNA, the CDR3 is TGCGCCAGCAGCTTAAATTCGGGGACAGAGCAGTTCTTC. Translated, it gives CASSLNSGTEQFF. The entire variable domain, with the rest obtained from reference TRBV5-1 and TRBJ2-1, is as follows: KAGVTQTPRYLIKTRGQQVTLSCSPISGHRSVSWYQQTPGQGLQFLFEYFSETQRNKGNFPGRFSGRQFSNSRSEMNVSTLELGDSALYLCASSLNSGTEQFFGPGTRLTVL.

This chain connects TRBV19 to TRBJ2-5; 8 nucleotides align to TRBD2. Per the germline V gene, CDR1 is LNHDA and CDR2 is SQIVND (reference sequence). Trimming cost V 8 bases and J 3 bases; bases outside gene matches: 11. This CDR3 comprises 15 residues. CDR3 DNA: TGTGCCAGTGGCGGGGGGTTTGCCGACAAAGAGACCCAGTACTTC. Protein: CASGGGFADKETQYF.

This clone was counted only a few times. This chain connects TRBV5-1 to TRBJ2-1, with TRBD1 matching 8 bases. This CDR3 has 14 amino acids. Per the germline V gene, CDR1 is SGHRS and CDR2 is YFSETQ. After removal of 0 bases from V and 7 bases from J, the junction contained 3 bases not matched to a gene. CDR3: CASSLGQGLNEQFF. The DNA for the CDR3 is TGCGCCAGCAGCTTGGGACAGGGGTTGAATGAGCAGTTCTTC.

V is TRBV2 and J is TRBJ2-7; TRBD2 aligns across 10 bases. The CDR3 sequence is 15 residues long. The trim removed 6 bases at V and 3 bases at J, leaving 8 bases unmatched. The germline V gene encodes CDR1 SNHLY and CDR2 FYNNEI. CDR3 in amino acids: CASRNPSGGNYEQYF. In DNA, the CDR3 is TGTGCCAGCAGAAACCCTAGCGGGGGCAACTACGAGCAGTACTTC.

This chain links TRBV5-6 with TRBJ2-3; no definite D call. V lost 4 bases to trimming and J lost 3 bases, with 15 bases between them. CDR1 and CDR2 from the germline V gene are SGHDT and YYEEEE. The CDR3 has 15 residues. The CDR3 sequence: CASSRRSPETDTQYF. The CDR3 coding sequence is TGTGCCAGCAGCCGCCGCTCGCCGGAGACAGATACGCAGTATTTT.

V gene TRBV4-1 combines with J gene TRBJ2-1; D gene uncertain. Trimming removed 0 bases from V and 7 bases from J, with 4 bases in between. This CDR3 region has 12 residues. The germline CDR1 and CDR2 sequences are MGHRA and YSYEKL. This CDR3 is CASSQDHNEQFF. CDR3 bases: TGCGCCAGCAGCCAAGACCATAATGAGCAGTTCTTC.

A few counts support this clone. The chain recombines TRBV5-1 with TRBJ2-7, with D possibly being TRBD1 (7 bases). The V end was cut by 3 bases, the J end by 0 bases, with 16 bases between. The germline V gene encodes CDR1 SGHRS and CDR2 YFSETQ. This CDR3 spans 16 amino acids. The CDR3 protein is CASSSMTGRGSYEQYF. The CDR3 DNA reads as TGCGCCAGCAGCTCCATGACAGGGCGGGGCTCCTACGAGCAGTACTTC. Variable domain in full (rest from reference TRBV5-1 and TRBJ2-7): KAGVTQTPRYLIKTRGQQVTLSCSPISGHRSVSWYQQTPGQGLQFLFEYFSETQRNKGNFPGRFSGRQFSNSRSEMNVSTLELGDSALYLCASSSMTGRGSYEQYFGPGTRLTVT.

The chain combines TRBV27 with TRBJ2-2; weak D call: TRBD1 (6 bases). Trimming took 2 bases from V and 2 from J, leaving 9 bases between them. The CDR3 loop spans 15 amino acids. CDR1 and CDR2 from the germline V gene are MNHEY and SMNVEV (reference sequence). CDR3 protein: CASSLGTTNTGELFF. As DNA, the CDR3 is TGTGCCAGCAGTTTAGGGACAACTAACACCGGGGAGCTGTTTTTT.

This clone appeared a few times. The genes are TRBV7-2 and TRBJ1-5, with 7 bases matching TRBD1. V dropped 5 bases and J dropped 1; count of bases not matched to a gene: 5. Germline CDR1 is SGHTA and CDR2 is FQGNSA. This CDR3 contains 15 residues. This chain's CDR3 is CASSRKGASNQPQHF. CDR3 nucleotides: TGTGCCAGCAGCCGTAAGGGGGCAAGCAATCAGCCCCAGCATTTT.

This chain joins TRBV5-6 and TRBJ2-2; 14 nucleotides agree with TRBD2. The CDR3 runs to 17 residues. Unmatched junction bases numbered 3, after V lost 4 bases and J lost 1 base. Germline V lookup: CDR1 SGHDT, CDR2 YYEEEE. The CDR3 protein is CASSGLAGGRNTGELFF. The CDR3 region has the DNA TGTGCCAGCAGCGGACTAGCGGGGGGCCGGAACACCGGGGAGCTGTTTTTT.

CDR3 sequence: CASSYNRGFEQYF. The DNA of the CDR3 is TGTGCCAGCAGCTATAATAGGGGATTCGAGCAGTACTTC. The gene calls are TRBV14 and TRBJ2-7; the D gene is possibly TRBD1 (5 bases). Trimming pared 5 bases from V and 6 bases from J, leaving 14 bases between. CDR1 SGHDN and CDR2 FVKESK come from the germline V gene. The CDR3 totals 13 residues.

The DNA for the CDR3 is TGTGCCAGCAGTTCCCGACAGGGGTATAATTCACCCCTCCACTTT. This encodes CASSSRQGYNSPLHF. This chain connects TRBV6-5 to TRBJ1-6; TRBD1 agrees at 8 bases. The CDR3 runs 15 residues. Germline CDR1 is MNHEY and CDR2 is SVGAGI. V trimming: 4 bases; J trimming: 4 bases; junction bases outside the gene matches: 3.

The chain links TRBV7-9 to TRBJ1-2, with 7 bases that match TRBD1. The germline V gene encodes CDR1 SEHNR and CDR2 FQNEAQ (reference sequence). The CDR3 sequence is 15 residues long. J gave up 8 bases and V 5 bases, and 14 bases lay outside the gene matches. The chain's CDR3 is CASSATGPIARGYTF. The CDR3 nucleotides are TGTGCCAGCAGCGCGACAGGGCCTATTGCGCGGGGCTACACCTTC.

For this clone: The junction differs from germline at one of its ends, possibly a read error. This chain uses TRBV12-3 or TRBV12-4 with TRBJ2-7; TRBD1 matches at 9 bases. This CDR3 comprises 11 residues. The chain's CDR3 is CASSFGDRAHF. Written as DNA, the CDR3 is TGTGCCAGCAGTTTTGGGGACAGGGCCCATTTC.

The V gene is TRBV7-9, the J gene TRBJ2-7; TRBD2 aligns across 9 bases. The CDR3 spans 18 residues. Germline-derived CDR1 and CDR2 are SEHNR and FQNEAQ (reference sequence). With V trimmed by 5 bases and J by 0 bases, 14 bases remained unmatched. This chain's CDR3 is CASSTVVAGGANSYEQYF. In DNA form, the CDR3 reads TGTGCCAGCAGCACGGTAGTTGCGGGGGGGGCGAACTCCTACGAGCAGTACTTC.

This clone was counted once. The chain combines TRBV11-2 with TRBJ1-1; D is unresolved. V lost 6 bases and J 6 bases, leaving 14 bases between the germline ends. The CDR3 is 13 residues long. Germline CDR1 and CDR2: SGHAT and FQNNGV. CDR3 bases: TGTGCCAGCAGGCGAAACGTCCTTTCTGAAGCTTTCTTT. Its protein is CASRRNVLSEAFF.

CDR3 sequence: CASSLREGGDTQYF. The CDR3 bases are TGTGCCAGCAGTTTACGGGAGGGGGGAGATACGCAGTATTTT. This chain connects TRBV27 to TRBJ2-3, with 8 bases fitting TRBD2. This CDR3 spans 14 amino acids. Germline V gene sequence: CDR1 MNHEY, CDR2 SMNVEV (reference sequence). V was pared by 2 bases and J by 5 bases, with 3 bases of the junction left unmatched.

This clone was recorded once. The DNA for the CDR3 is TGTGCCAGCTGCGGACTAGCGGGAGAAGAGACCCAGTACTTC. Its protein is CASCGLAGEETQYF. The V call is TRBV3-1 (or the pseudogene TRBV3-2), the J call TRBJ2-5, with 13 bases that match TRBD2. J was trimmed by 3 bases and V by 8 bases; bases with no gene match: 3. This CDR3 has 14 amino acids. The germline V gene has CDR1 LGHDT and CDR2 YNNKEL (reference sequence).

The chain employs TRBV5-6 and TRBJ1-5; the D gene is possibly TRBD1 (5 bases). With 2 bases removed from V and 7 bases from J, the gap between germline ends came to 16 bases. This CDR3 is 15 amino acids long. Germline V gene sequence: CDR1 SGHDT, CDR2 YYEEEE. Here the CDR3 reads CASSFSPGLRQPQHF. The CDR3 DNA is TGTGCCAGCAGCTTCTCGCCGGGACTTAGGCAGCCCCAGCATTTT.

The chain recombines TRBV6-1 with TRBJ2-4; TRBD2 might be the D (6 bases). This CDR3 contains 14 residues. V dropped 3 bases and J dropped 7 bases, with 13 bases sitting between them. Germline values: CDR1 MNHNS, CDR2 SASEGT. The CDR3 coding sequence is TGTGCCAGCAGTGAGGTAGCGGCTGATAACATTCAGTACTTC. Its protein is CASSEVAADNIQYF.

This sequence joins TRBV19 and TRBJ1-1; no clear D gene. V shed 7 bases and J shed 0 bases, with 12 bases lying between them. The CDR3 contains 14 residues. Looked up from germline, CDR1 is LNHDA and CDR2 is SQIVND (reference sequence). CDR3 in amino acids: CASKERPMNTEAFF. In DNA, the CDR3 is TGTGCCAGTAAGGAGCGTCCTATGAACACTGAAGCTTTCTTT.

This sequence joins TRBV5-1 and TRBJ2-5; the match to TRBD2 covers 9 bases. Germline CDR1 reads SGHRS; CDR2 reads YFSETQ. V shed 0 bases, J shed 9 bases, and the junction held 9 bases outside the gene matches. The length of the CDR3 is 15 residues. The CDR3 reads CASSLVASGASAQYF. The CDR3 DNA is TGCGCCAGCAGCTTGGTTGCTAGCGGGGCCTCGGCCCAGTACTTC.

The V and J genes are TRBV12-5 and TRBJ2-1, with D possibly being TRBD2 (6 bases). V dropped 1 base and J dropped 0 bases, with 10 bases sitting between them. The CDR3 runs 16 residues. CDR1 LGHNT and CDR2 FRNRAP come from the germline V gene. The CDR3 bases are TGTGCTAGTGGTTTGGACGGGACTCTCTCCTACAATGAGCAGTTCTTC. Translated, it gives CASGLDGTLSYNEQFF. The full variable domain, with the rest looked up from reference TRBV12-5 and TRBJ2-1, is DARVTQTPRHKVTEMGQEVTMRCQPILGHNTVFWYRQTMMQGLELLAYFRNRAPLDDSGMPKDRFSAEMPDATLATLKIQPSEPRDSAVYFCASGLDGTLSYNEQFFGPGTRLTVL.

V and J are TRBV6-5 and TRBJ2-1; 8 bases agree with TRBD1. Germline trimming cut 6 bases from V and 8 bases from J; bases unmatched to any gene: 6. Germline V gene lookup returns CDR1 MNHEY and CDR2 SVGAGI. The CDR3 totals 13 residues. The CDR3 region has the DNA TGTGCCAGCAGGACACAGGGGGAAGATGAGCAGTTCTTC. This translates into CASRTQGEDEQFF.

The CDR3 loop reads CAWSVEINQPQHF. CDR3 DNA sequence: TGTGCCTGGAGTGTTGAGATAAATCAGCCCCAGCATTTT. This chain connects TRBV30 to TRBJ1-5, with D hard to call. The germline gives CDR1 GTSNPN, CDR2 SVGIG (reference sequence). V shed 0 bases and J shed 4 bases, with 7 bases lying between them. This CDR3 comprises 13 residues.

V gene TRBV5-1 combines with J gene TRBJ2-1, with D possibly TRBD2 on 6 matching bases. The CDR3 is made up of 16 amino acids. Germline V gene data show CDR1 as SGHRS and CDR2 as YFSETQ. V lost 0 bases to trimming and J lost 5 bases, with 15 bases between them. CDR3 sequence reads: CASSLAVGGKHNEQFF. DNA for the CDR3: TGCGCCAGCAGCTTGGCCGTGGGAGGTAAACACAATGAGCAGTTCTTC.

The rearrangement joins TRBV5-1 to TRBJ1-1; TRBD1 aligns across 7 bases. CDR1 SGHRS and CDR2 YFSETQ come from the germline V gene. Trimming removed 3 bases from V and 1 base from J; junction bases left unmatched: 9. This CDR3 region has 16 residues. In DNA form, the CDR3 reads TGCGCCAGCAGCTCCCCAAGGGGACAGACGAACACTGAAGCTTTCTTT. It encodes CASSSPRGQTNTEAFF.